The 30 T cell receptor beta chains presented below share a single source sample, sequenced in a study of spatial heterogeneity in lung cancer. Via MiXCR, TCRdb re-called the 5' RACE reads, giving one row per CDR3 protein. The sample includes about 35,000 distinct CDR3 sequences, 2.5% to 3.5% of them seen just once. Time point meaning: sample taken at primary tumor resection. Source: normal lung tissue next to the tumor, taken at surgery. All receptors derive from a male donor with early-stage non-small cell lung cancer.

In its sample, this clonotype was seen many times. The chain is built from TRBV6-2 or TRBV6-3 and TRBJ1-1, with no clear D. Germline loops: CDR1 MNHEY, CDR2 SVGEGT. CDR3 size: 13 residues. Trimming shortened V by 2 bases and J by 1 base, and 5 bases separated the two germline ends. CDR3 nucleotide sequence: TGTGCCAGCAGTTACCAGTGGAACACTGAAGCTTTCTTT. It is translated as CASSYQWNTEAFF.

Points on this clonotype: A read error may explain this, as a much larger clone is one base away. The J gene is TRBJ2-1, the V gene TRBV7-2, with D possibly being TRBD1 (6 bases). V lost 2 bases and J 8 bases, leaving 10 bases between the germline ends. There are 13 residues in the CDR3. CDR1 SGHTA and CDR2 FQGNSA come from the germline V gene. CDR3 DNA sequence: TGTGCCAGCAGCTTAAGGGGGTTGGATGAGCAGTTCTTC. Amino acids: CASSLRGLDEQFF.

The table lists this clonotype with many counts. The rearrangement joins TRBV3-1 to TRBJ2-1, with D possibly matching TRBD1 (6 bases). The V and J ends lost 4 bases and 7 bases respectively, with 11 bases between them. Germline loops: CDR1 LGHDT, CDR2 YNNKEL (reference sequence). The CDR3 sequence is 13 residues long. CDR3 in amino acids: CASSRLRGNEQFF. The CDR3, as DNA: TGTGCCAGCAGCCGTCTCAGGGGAAATGAGCAGTTCTTC.

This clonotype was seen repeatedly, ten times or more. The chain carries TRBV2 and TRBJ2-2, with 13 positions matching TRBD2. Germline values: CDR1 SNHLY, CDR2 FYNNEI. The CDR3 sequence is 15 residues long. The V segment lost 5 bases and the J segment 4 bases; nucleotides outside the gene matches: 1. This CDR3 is CASSRLAGGTGELFF. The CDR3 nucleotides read TGTGCCAGCAGTAGACTAGCGGGAGGCACCGGGGAGCTGTTTTTT.

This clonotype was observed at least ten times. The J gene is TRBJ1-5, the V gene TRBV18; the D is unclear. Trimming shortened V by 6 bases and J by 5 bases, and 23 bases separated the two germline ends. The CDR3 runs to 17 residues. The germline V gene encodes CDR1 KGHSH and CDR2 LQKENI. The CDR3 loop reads CASSQNPPGVVDQPQHF. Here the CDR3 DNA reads TGTGCCAGCTCCCAGAATCCCCCGGGTGTAGTAGATCAGCCCCAGCATTTT.

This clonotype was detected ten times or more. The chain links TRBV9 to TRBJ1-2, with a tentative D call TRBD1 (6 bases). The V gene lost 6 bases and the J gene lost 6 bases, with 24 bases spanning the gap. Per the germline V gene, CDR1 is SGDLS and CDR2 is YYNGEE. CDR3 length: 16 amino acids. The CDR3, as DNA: TGTGCCAGCACCCGGGACAATGGGCTAGGGGGGAATGGCTACACCTTC. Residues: CASTRDNGLGGNGYTF. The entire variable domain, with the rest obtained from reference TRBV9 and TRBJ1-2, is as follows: DSGVTQTPKHLITATGQRVTLRCSPRSGDLSVYWYQQSLDQGLQFLIQYYNGEERAKGNILERFSAQQFPDLHSELNLSSLELGDSALYFCASTRDNGLGGNGYTFGSGTRLTVV.

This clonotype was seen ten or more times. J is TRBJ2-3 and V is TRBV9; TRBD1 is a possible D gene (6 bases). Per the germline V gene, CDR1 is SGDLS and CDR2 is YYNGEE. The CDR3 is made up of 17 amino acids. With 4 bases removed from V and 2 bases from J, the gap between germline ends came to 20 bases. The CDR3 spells CASSFRQDLLNTDTQYF. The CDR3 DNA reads TGTGCCAGCAGCTTTAGACAGGACCTCTTGAACACAGATACGCAGTATTTT. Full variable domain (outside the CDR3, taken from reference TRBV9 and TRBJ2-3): DSGVTQTPKHLITATGQRVTLRCSPRSGDLSVYWYQQSLDQGLQFLIQYYNGEERAKGNILERFSAQQFPDLHSELNLSSLELGDSALYFCASSFRQDLLNTDTQYFGPGTRLTVL.

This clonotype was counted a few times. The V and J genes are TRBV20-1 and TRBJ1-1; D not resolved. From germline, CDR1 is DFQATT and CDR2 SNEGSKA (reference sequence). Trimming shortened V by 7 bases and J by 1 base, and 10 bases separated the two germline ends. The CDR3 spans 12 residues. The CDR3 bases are TGCAGTGTGGAGCCCCCGAACACTGAAGCTTTCTTT. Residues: CSVEPPNTEAFF.

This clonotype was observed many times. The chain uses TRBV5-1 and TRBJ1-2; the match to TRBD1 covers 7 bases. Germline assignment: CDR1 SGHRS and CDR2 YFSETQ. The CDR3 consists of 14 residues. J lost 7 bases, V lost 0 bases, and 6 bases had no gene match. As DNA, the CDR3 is TGCGCCAGCAGCTTGGGACAGGGCCCTTTTGGCTACACCTTC. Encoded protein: CASSLGQGPFGYTF.

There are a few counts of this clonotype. The CDR3 region is CASSLDVTTNEKLFF. The CDR3 coding sequence is TGTGCCAGCAGCTTGGACGTGACAACTAATGAAAAACTGTTTTTT. This rearrangement joins TRBV7-2 to TRBJ1-4; no clear D. The germline V gene encodes CDR1 SGHTA and CDR2 FQGNSA. This CDR3 has 15 residues. Trimming stripped 3 bases from V and 0 bases from J, with 8 bases between.

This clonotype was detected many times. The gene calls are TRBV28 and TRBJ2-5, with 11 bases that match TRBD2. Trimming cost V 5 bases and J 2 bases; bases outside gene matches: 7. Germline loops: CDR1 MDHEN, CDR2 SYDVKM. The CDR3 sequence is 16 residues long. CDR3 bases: TGTGCCAGCAGTCCGCGGACTAGCGGGTGGCAAGAGACCCAGTACTTC. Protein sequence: CASSPRTSGWQETQYF.

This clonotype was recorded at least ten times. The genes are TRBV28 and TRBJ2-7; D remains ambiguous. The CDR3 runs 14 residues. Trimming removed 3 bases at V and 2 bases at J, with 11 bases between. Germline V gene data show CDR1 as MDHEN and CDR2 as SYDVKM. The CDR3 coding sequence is TGTGCCAGCAGTTTCTCTGGGATCCCCTACGAGCAGTACTTC. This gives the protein CASSFSGIPYEQYF.

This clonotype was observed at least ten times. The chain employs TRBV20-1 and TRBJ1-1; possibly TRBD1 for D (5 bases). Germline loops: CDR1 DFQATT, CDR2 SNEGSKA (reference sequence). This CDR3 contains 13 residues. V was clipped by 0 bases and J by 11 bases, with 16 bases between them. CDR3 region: CSARDYGFSGAFF. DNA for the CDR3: TGCAGTGCTAGAGATTATGGGTTTTCAGGGGCTTTCTTT.

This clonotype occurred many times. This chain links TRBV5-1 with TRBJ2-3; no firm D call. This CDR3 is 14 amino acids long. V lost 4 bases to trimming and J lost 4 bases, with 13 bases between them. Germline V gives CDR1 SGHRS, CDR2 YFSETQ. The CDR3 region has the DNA TGCGCCAGCAGCCTAGACTCACTCTCAGATACGCAGTATTTT. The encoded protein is CASSLDSLSDTQYF. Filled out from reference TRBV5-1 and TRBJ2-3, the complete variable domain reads KAGVTQTPRYLIKTRGQQVTLSCSPISGHRSVSWYQQTPGQGLQFLFEYFSETQRNKGNFPGRFSGRQFSNSRSEMNVSTLELGDSALYLCASSLDSLSDTQYFGPGTRLTVL.

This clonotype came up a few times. The CDR3 sequence: CASSRTGGSQPQHF. The CDR3, as DNA: TGTGCCAGCAGTCGTACAGGGGGCTCGCAGCCCCAGCATTTT. The V gene is TRBV7-2, the J gene TRBJ1-5; TRBD1 aligns across 9 bases. Per the germline V gene, CDR1 is SGHTA and CDR2 is FQGNSA. The CDR3 runs to 14 residues. With 6 bases clipped from V and 7 bases from J, the junction kept 7 bases outside the gene matches. The full variable domain, its missing parts supplied by reference TRBV7-2 and TRBJ1-5, is GAGVSQSPSNKVTEKGKDVELRCDPISGHTALYWYRQSLGQGLEFLIYFQGNSAPDKSGLPSDRFSAERTGGSVSTLTIQRTQQEDSAVYLCASSRTGGSQPQHFGDGTRLSIL.

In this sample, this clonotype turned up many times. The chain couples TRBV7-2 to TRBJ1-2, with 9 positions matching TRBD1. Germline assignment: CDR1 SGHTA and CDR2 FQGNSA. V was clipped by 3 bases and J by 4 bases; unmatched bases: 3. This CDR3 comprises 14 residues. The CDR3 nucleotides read TGTGCCAGCAGCTTCACGGACAGGGGCTATGGCTACACCTTC. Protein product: CASSFTDRGYGYTF.

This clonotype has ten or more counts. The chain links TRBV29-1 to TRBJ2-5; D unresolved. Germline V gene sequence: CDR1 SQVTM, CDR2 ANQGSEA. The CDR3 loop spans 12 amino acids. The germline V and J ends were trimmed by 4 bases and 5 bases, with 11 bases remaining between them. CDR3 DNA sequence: TGCAGCGTTGTTACCTCTCGGGAGACCCAGTACTTC. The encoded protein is CSVVTSRETQYF.

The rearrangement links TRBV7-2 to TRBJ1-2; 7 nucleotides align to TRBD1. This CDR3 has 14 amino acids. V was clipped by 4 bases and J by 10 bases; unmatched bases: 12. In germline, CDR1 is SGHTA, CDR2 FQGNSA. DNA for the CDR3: TGTGCCAGCAGCTGGCGACAGGGTAGTTTTGACTACACCTTC. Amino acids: CASSWRQGSFDYTF.

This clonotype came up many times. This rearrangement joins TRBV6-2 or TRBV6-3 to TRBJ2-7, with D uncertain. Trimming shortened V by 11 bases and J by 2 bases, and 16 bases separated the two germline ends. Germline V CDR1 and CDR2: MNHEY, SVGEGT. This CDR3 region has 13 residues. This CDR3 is CASQDSGPYEQYF. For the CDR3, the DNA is TGTGCCTCCCAGGATTCTGGCCCCTACGAGCAGTACTTC.

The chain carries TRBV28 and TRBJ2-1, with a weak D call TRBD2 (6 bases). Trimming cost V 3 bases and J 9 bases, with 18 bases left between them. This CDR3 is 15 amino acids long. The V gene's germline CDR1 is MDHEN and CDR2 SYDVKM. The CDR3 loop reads CASSFLGGEGGEQFF. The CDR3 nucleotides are TGTGCCAGCAGTTTTTTGGGGGGAGAAGGCGGTGAGCAGTTCTTC. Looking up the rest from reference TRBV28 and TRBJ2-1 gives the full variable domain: DVKVTQSSRYLVKRTGEKVFLECVQDMDHENMFWYRQDPGLGLRLIYFSYDVKMKEKGDIPEGYSVSREKKERFSLILESASTNQTSMYLCASSFLGGEGGEQFFGPGTRLTVL.

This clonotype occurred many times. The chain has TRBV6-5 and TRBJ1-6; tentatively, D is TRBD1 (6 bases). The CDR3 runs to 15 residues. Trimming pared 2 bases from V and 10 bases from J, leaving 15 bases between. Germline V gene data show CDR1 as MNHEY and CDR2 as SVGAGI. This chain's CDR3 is CASSYGSSGESPLHF. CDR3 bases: TGTGCCAGCAGTTACGGCTCGTCAGGGGAATCACCCCTCCACTTT.

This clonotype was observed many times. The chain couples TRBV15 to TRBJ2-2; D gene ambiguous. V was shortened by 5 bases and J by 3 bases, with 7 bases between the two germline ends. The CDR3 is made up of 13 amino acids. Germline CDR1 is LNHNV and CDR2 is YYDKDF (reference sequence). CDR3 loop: CATSPTYTGELFF. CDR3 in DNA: TGTGCCACCAGCCCTACATACACCGGGGAGCTGTTTTTT.

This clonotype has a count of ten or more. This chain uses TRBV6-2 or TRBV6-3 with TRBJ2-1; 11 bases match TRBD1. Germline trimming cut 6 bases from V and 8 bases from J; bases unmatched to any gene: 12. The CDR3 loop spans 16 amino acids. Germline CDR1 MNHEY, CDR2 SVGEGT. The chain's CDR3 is CASRLRLGQGGYEQFF. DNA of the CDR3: TGTGCCAGCAGACTGCGATTGGGACAGGGGGGTTATGAGCAGTTCTTC.

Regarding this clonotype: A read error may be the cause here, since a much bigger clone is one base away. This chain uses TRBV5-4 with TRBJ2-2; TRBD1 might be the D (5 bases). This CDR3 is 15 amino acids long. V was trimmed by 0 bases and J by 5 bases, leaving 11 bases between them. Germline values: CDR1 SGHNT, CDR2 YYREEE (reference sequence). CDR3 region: CASSLGRAMTGELFF. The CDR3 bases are TGTGCCAGCAGCTTGGGCAGGGCAATGACCGGGGAGCTGTTTTTT.

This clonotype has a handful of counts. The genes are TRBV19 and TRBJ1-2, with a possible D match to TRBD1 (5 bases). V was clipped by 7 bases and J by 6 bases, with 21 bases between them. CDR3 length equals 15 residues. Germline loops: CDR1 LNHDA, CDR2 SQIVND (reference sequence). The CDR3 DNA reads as TGTGCCAGTACCCTACAGGCAGGGAGTAGCAATGGCTACACCTTC. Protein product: CASTLQAGSSNGYTF.

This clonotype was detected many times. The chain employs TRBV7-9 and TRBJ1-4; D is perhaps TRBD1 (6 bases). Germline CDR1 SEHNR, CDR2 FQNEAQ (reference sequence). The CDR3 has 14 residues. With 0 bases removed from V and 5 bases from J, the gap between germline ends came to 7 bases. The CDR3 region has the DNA TGTGCCAGCAGCTTAGCCGGGACAAATGAAAAACTGTTTTTT. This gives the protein CASSLAGTNEKLFF.

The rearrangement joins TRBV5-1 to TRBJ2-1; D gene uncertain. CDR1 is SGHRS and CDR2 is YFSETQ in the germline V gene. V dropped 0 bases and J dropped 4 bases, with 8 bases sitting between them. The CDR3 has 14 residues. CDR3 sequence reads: CASSLGMEYNEQFF. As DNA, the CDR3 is TGCGCCAGCAGCTTGGGGATGGAATACAATGAGCAGTTCTTC.

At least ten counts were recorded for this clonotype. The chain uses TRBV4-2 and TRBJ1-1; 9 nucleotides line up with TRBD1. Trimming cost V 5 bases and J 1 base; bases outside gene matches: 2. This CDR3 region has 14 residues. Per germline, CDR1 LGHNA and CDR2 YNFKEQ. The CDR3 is CASSTGQGNTEAFF. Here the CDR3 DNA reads TGTGCCAGCAGCACGGGACAGGGGAACACTGAAGCTTTCTTT.

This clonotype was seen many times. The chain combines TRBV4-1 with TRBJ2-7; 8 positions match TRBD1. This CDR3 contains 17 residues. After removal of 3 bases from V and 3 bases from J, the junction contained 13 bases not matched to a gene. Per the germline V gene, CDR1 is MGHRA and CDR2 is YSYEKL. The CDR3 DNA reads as TGCGCCAGCAGCCAGGACGAAACCGGGACAGGATTCTACGAGCAGTACTTC. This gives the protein CASSQDETGTGFYEQYF.

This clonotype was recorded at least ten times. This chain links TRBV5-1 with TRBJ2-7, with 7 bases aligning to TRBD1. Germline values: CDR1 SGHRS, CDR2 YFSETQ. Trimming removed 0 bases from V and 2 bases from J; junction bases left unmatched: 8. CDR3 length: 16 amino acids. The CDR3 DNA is TGCGCCAGCAGCTTGGGGGGACAGCTGCTAACCTACGAGCAGTACTTC. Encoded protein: CASSLGGQLLTYEQYF.